This T cell receptor beta chain was captured by sequencing in a study of chemoradiotherapy in HPV16-positive cancers. Background on the study: Candidate HPV-specific T-cell clones and common TCR motifs came from functional assays in a couple of HPV16-positive patients.

As to this clone: Its antigen is undetermined.

Study-wide points: The functional HPV-specific definition rests on just a couple of HPV16-positive patients. Candidate HPV-specific clones and E7-related TCR motifs grew in tumor during treatment.

Profiled with immunoSEQ multiplex PCR; TCRdb holds only in-frame clones, not every one. The profile covers over 20,000 clones, with approximately 84% appearing a single time and more than 4% taken by the ten largest. Over chemoradiotherapy, repertoires were sampled more than once. The trim removed 1 base at V and 1 base at J, leaving 0 bases unmatched. Germline CDR1 reads SGHTA; CDR2 reads FQGNSA. The CDR3 is 15 residues long. V and J are TRBV7-2 and TRBJ2-1; 8 bases map to TRBD2. The source was blood, collected from a patient who underwent chemoradiotherapy. The clonotype was recovered from a human donor with HPV-associated anogenital cancer. CDR3 region: CASSLGGRSYNEQFF. CDR3 in DNA: TGTGCCAGCAGCTTAGGCGGGAGGTCCTACAATGAGCAGTTCTTC.